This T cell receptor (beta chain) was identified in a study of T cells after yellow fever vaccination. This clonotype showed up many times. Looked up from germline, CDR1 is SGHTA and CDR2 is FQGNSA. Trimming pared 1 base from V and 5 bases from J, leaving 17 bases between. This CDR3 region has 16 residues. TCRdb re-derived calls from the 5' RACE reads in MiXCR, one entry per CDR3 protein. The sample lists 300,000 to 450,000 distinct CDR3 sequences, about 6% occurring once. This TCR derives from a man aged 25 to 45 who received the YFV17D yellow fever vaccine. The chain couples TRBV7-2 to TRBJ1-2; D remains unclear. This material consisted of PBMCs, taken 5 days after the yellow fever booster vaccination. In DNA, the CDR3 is TGTGCCAGCAGCTTAGATTCGTCGGGGATTGGGTATGGCTACACCTTC. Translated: CASSLDSSGIGYGYTF. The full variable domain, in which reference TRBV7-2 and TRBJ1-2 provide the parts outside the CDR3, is GAGVSQSPSNKVTEKGKDVELRCDPISGHTALYWYRQSLGQGLEFLIYFQGNSAPDKSGLPSDRFSAERTGGSVSTLTIQRTQQEDSAVYLCASSLDSSGIGYGYTFGSGTRLTVV.